This TCR beta chain comes out of a study of shared clonotypes between healthy human individuals. Study results and caveats: Several donors had 4% to 6.5% of their naive CD4 clonotypes in common.

Sequencing was performed with immunoSEQ multiplex PCR; in TCRdb, only in-frame clones are kept and a portion is missing. The data contain about 120,000 clones, about 67% of them singletons. Healthy HIV-negative adults without recent acute infections or vaccinations served as donors. This clone was seen only a few times. Its antigen is undetermined. Germline V gives CDR1 MNHEY, CDR2 SMNVEV (reference sequence). The V end lost 10 bases, the J end lost 5 bases, and 11 bases lay between the germline ends. This CDR3 is 12 amino acids long. The sequence came from a woman in her thirties in good health. The rearrangement joins TRBV27 to TRBJ1-4; D remains ambiguous. Sequenced input: memory CD8+ T cells sorted from blood. Subset reported: CD45RO+ cells pooled with CCR7-negative TemRA cells. CDR3 residues: CATKGRNEKLFF. Here the CDR3 DNA reads TGTGCCACGAAGGGTCGCAATGAAAAACTGTTTTTT. The entire variable domain, with the rest obtained from reference TRBV27 and TRBJ1-4, is as follows: EAQVTQNPRYLITVTGKKLTVTCSQNMNHEYMSWYRQDPGLGLRQIYYSMNVEVTDKGDVPEGYKVSRKEKRNFPLILESPSPNQTSLYFCATKGRNEKLFFGSGTQLSVL.